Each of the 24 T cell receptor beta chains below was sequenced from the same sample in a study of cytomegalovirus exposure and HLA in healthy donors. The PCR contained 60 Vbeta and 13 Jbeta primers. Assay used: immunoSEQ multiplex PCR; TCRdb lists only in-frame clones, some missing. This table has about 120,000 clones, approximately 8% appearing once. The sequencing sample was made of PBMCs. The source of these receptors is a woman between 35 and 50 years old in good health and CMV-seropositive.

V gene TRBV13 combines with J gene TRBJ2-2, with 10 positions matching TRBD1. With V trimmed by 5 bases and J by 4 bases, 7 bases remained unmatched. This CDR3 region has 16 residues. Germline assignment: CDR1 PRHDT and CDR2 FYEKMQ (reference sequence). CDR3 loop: CASSPRQGAPTGELFF. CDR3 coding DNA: TGTGCCAGCAGCCCCCGACAGGGGGCGCCCACCGGGGAGCTGTTTTTT.

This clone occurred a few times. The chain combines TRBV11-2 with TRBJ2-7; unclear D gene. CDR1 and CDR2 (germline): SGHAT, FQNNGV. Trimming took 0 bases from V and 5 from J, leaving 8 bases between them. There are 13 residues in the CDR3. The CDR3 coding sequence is TGTGCCAGCAGCTTAGACTACGGTGACGAGCAGTACTTC. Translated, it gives CASSLDYGDEQYF.

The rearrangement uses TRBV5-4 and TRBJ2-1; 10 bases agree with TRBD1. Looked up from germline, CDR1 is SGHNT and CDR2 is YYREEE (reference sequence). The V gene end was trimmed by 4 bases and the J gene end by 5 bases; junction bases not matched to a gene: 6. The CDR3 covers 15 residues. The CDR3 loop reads CASSTDRGQNNEQFF. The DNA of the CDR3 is TGTGCCAGCAGCACAGACAGGGGGCAAAACAATGAGCAGTTCTTC.

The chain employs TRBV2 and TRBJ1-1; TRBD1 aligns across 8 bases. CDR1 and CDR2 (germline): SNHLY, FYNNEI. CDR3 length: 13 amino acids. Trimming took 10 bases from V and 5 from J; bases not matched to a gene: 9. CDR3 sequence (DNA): TGTGCCAACCCGACAGGGGCGAGGACTGAAGCTTTCTTT. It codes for CANPTGARTEAFF. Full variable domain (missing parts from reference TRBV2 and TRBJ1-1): EPEVTQTPSHQVTQMGQEVILRCVPISNHLYFYWYRQILGQKVEFLVSFYNNEISEKSEIFDDQFSVERPDGSNFTLKIRSTKLEDSAMYFCANPTGARTEAFFGQGTRLTVV.

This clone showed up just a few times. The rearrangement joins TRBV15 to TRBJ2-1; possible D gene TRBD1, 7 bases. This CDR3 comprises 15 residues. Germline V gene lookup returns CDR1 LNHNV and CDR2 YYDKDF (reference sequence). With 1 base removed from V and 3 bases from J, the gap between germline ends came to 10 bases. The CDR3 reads CATSRVQGGYNEQFF. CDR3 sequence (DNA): TGTGCCACCAGCAGAGTCCAGGGGGGCTACAATGAGCAGTTCTTC.

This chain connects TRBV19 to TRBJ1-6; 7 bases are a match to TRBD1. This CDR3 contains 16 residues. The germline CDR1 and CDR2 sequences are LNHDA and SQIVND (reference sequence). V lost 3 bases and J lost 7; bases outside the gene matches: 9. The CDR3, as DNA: TGTGCCAGTAGTATGAGGGGGACAGCGACCAATTCACCCCTCCACTTT. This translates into CASSMRGTATNSPLHF. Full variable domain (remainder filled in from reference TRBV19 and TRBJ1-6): DGGITQSPKYLFRKEGQNVTLSCEQNLNHDAMYWYRQDPGQGLRLIYYSQIVNDFQKGDIAEGYSVSREKKESFPLTVTSAQKNPTAFYLCASSMRGTATNSPLHFGNGTRLTVT.

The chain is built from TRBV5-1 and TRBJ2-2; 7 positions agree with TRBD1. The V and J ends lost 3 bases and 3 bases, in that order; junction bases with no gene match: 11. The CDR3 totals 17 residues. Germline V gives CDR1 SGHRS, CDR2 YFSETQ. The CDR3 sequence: CASSSGSFGTDTGELFF. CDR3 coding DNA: TGCGCCAGCAGCTCTGGATCCTTCGGGACAGACACCGGGGAGCTGTTTTTT.

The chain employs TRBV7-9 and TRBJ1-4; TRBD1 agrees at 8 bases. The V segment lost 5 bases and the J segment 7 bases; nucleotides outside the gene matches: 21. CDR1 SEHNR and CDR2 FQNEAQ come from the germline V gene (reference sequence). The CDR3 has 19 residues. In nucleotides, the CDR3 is TGTGCCAGCAGCCTAAGCTTAGGATGGGGACAGGAAAAGCCTGAAAAACTGTTTTTT. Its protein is CASSLSLGWGQEKPEKLFF.

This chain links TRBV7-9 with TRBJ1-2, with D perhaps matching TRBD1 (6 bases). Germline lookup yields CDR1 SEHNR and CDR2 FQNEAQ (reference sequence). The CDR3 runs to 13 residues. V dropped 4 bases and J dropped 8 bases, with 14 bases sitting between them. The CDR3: CASSSPGARGYTF. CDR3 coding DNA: TGTGCCAGCAGCTCCCCAGGGGCGCGAGGCTACACCTTC.

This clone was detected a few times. Written as DNA, the CDR3 is TGTGCAAGTCGCTTAGGACGGGACAGATTTAATGAAAAACTGTTTTTT. It yields the protein CASRLGRDRFNEKLFF. The rearrangement joins TRBV12-2 to TRBJ1-4; the table's D gene call, TRBD1, was not cross checked with the DNA. TRBV12-2 is a recognized pseudogene. This CDR3 has 16 amino acids.

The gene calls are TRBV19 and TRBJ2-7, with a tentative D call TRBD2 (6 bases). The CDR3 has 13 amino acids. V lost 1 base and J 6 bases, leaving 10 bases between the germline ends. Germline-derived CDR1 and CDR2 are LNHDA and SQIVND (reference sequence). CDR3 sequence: CASSIARGSEQYF. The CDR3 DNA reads TGTGCCAGTAGTATAGCGCGGGGTTCCGAGCAGTACTTC.

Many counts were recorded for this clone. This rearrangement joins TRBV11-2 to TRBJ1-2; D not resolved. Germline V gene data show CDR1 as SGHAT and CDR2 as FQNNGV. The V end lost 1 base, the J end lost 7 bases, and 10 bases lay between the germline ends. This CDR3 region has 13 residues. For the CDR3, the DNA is TGTGCCAGCAGCTTAGTTCAGGAGGGTGGCTACACCTTC. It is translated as CASSLVQEGGYTF.

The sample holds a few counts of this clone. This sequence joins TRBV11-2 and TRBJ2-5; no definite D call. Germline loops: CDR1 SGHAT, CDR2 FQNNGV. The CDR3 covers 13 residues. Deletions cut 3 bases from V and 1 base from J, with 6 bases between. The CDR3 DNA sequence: TGTGCCAGCAGCTTGAGACTCCAAGAGACCCAGTACTTC. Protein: CASSLRLQETQYF.

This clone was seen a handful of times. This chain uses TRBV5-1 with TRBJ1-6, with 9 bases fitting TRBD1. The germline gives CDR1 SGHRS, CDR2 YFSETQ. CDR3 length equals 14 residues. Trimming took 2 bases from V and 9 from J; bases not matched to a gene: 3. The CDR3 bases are TGCGCCAGCAGCTTACAGGGGGCAGGTTCACCCCTCCACTTT. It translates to CASSLQGAGSPLHF.

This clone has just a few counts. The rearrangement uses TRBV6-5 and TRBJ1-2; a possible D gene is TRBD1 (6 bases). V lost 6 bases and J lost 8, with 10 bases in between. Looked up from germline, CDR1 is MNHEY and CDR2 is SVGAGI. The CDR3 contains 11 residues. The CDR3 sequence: CASSPGGGYTF. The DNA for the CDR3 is TGTGCCAGCAGCCCGGGGGGCGGCTACACCTTC.

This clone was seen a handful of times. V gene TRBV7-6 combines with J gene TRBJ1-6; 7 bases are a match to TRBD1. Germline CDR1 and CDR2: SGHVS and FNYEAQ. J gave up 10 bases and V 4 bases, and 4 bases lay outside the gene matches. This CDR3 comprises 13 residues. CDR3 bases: TGTGCCAGCAGCTCGGACAGGAGCTCACCCCTCCACTTT. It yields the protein CASSSDRSSPLHF.

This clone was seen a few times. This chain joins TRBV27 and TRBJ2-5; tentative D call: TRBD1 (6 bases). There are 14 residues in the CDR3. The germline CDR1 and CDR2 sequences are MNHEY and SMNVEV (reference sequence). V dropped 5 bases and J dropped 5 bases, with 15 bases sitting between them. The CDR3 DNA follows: TGTGCCAGCAGTCCCGGAACAGGGTTGGAGACCCAGTACTTC. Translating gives CASSPGTGLETQYF.

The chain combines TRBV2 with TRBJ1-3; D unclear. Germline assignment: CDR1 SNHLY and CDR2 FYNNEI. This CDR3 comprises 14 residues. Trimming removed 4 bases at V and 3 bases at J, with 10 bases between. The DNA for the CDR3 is TGTGCCAGCAGTGTAGTCCCTGATGGAAACACCATATATTTT. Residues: CASSVVPDGNTIYF. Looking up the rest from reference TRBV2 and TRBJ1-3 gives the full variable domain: EPEVTQTPSHQVTQMGQEVILRCVPISNHLYFYWYRQILGQKVEFLVSFYNNEISEKSEIFDDQFSVERPDGSNFTLKIRSTKLEDSAMYFCASSVVPDGNTIYFGEGSWLTVV.

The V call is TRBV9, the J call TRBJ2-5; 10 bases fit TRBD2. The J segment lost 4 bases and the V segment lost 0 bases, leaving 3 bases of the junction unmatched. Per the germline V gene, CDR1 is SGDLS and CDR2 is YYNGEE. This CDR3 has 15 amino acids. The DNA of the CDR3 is TGTGCCAGCAGCGTAGAGCGGACTAGCGGAGAGACCCAGTACTTC. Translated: CASSVERTSGETQYF.

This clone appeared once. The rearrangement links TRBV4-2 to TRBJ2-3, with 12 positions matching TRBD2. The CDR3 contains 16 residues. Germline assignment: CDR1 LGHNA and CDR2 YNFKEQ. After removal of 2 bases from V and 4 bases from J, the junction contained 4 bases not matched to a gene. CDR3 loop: CASSQSASGGADTQYF. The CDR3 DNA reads TGTGCCAGCAGCCAAAGTGCTAGCGGGGGGGCAGATACGCAGTATTTT.

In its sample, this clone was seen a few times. The DNA for the CDR3 is TGTGCCTGGGACCCGGGACAGGGTGGTTCACCCCTCCACTTT. Translating gives CAWDPGQGGSPLHF. The rearrangement joins TRBV30 to TRBJ1-6; TRBD1 matches at 9 bases. CDR1 is GTSNPN and CDR2 is SVGIG in the germline V gene (reference sequence). This CDR3 has 14 amino acids. Losses at the gene ends were 5 bases for V and 9 bases for J; bases not matched to a gene: 8.

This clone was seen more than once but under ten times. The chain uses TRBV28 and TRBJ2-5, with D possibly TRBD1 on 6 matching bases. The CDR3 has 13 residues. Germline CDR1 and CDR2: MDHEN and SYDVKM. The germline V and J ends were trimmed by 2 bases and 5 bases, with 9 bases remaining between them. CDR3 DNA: TGTGCCAGCAGTTTAGGGGGCGGGGAGACCCAGTACTTC. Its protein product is CASSLGGGETQYF.

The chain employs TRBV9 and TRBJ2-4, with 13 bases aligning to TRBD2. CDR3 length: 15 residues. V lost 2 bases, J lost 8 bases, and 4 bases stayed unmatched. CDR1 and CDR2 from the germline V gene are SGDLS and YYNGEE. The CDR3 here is CASSVGLAGMHIQYF. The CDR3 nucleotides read TGTGCCAGCAGCGTGGGACTAGCGGGGATGCACATTCAGTACTTC.

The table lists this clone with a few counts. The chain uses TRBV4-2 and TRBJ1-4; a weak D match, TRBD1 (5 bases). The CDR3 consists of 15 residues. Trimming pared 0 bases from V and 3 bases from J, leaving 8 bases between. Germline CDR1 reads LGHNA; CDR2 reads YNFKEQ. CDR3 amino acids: CASSQDAGANEKLFF. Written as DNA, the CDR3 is TGTGCCAGCAGCCAAGACGCGGGGGCTAATGAAAAACTGTTTTTT.